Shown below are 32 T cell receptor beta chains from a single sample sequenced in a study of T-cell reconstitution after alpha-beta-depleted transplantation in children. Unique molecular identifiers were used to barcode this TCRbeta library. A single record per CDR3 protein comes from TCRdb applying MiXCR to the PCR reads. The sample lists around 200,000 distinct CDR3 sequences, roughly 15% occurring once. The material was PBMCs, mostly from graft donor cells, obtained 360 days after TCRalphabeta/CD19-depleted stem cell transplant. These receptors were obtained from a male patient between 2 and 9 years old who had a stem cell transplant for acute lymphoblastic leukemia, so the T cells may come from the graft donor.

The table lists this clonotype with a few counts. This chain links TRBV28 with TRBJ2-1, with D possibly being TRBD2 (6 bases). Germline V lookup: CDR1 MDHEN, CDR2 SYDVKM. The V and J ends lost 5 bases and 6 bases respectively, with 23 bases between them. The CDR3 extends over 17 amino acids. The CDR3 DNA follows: TGTGCCAGCAGTATTTTAGTTCCGGGACTGGTCGCCAATGAGCAGTTCTTC. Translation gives CASSILVPGLVANEQFF.

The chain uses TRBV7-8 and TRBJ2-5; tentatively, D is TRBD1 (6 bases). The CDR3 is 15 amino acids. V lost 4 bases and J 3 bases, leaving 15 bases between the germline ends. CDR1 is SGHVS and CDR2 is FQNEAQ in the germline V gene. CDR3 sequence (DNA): TGTGCCAGCAGCTCCTGGACAGAGCTAGAAGAGACCCAGTACTTC. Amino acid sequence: CASSSWTELEETQYF.

This chain's CDR3 is CASSFRDGITAQYF. CDR3 nucleotide sequence: TGTGCCAGCAGCTTCCGGGACGGGATAACGGCCCAGTACTTC. V is TRBV7-9 and J is TRBJ2-5; D is possibly TRBD1 or TRBD2 (5 bases each). V dropped 3 bases and J dropped 9 bases, with 17 bases sitting between them. Germline V gene lookup returns CDR1 SEHNR and CDR2 FQNEAQ (reference sequence). The CDR3 loop spans 14 amino acids.

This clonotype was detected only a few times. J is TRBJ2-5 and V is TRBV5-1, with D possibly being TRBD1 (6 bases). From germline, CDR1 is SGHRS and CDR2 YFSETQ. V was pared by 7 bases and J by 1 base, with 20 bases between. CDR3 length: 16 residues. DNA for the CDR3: TGCGCCAGCCATGGACAGACTTTCCTGTCCCAAGAGACCCAGTACTTC. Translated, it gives CASHGQTFLSQETQYF.

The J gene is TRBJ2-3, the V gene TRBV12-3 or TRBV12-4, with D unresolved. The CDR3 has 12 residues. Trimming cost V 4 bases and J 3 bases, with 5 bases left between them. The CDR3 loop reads CASSYWTDTQYF. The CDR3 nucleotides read TGTGCCAGCAGTTATTGGACAGATACGCAGTATTTT.

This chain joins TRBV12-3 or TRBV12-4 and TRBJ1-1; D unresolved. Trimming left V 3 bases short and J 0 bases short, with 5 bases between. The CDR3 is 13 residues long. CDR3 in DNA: TGTGCCAGCAGTTTGATAGTGAACACTGAAGCTTTCTTT. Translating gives CASSLIVNTEAFF.

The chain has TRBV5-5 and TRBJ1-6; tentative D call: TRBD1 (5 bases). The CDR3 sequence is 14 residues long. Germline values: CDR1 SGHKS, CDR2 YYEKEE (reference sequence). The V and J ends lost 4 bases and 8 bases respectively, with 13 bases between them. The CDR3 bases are TGTGCCAGCAGCCCTACGGTGGGGGATTCACCCCTCCACTTT. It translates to CASSPTVGDSPLHF.

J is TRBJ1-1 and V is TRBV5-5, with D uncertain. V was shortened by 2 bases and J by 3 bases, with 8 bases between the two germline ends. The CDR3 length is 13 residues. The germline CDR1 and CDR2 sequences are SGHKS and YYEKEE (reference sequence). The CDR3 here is CASSFADHTEAFF. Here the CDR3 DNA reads TGTGCCAGCAGCTTTGCAGATCACACTGAAGCTTTCTTT.

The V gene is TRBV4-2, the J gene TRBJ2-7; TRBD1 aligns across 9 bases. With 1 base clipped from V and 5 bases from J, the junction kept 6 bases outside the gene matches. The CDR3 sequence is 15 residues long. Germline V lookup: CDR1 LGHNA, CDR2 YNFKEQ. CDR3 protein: CASSQGDRDIHEQYF. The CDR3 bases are TGTGCCAGCAGCCAAGGGGACAGGGATATCCACGAGCAGTACTTC.

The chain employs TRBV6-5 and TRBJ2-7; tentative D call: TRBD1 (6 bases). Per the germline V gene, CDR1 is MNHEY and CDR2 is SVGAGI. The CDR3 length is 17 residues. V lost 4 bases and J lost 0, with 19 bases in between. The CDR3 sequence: CASSSLLTGRSSYEQYF. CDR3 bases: TGTGCCAGCAGTTCCCTCCTGACAGGCAGGAGCTCCTACGAGCAGTACTTC.

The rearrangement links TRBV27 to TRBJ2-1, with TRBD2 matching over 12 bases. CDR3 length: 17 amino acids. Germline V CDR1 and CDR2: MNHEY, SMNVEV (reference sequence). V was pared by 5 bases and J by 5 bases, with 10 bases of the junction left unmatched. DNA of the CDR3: TGTGCCAGCAGTCGCGCACTGACTAGCGGGAGCCACAATGAGCAGTTCTTC. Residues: CASSRALTSGSHNEQFF.

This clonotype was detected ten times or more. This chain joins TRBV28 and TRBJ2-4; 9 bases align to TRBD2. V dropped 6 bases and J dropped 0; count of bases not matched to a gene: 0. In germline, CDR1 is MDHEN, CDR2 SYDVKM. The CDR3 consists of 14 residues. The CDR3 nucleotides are TGTGCCAGCAGACTAGCGGGAGCCAAAAACATTCAGTACTTC. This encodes CASRLAGAKNIQYF.

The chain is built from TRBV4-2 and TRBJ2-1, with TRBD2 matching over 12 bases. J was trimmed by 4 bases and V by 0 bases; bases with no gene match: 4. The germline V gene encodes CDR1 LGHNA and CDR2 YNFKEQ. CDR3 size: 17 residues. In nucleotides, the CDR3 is TGTGCCAGCAGCCAAGAAGGTGGGACTAGCGGGTACAATGAGCAGTTCTTC. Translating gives CASSQEGGTSGYNEQFF.

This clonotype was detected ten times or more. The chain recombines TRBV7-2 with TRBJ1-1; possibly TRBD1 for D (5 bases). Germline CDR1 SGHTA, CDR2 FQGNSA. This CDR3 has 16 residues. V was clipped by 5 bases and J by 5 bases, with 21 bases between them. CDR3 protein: CASSGQERPRGTEAFF. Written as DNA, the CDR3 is TGTGCCAGCAGCGGACAAGAGAGGCCCCGAGGGACTGAAGCTTTCTTT.

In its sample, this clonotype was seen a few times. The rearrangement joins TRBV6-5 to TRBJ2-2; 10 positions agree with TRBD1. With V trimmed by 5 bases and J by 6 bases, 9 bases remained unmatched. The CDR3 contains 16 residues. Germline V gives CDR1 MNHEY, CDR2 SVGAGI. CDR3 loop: CASSTSGTGAPGELFF. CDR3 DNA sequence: TGTGCCAGCAGTACCTCCGGGACAGGGGCTCCCGGGGAGCTGTTTTTT.

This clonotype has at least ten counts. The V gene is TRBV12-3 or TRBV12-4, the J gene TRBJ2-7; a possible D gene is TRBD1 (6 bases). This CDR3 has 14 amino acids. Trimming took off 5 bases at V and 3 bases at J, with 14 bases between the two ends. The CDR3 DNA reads TGTGCCAGCAGTCCGGGACACGGGGACTACGAGCAGTACTTC. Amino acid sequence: CASSPGHGDYEQYF.

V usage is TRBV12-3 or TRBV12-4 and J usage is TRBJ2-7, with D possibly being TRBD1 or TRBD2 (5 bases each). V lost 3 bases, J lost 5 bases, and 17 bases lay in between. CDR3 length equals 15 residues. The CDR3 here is CASSLTQGPVNEQYF. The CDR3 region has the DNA TGTGCCAGCAGTTTGACCCAGGGACCAGTCAACGAGCAGTACTTC.

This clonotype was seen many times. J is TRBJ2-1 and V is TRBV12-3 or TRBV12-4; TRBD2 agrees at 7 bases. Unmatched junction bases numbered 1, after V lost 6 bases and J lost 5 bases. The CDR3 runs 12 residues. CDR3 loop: CASRGGNNEQFF. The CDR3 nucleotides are TGTGCCAGCAGGGGGGGGAACAATGAGCAGTTCTTC.

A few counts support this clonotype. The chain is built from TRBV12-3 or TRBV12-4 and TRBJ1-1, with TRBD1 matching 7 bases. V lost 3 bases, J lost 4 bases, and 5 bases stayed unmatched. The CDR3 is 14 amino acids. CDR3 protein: CASSFDRVGTEAFF. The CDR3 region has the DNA TGTGCCAGCAGTTTCGACAGGGTGGGCACTGAAGCTTTCTTT.

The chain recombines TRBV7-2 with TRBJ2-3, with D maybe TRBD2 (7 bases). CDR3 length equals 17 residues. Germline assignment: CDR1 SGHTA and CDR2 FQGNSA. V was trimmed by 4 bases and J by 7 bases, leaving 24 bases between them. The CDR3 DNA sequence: TGTGCCAGCAGCTCCCGGGCGGGAACAGGGAGGGTTTATACGCAGTATTTT. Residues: CASSSRAGTGRVYTQYF.

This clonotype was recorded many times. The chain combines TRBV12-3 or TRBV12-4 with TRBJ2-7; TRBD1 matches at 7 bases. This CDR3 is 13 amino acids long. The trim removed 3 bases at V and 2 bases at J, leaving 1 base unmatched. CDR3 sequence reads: CASSFQGAYEQYF. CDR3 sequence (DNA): TGTGCCAGCAGTTTTCAGGGGGCCTACGAGCAGTACTTC.

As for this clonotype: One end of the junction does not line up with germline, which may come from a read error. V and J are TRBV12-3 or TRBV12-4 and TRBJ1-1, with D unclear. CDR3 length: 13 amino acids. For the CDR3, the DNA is TGTGTCAGCAGTCTCAAGGGTTACACTGAAGCTTTCTTT. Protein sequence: CVSSLKGYTEAFF.

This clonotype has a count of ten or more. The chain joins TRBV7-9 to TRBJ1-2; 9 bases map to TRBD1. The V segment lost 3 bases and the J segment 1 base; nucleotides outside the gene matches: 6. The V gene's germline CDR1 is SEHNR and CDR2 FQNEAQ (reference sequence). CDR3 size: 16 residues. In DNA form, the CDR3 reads TGTGCCAGCAGCTTCCAGGGACAGGGTAATAACTATGGCTACACCTTC. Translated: CASSFQGQGNNYGYTF.

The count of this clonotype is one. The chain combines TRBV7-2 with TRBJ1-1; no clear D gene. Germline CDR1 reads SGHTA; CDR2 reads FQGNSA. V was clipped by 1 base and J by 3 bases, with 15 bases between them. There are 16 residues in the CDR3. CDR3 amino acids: CASSLDGLPVDTEAFF. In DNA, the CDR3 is TGTGCCAGCAGCTTAGATGGTCTACCCGTGGACACTGAAGCTTTCTTT.

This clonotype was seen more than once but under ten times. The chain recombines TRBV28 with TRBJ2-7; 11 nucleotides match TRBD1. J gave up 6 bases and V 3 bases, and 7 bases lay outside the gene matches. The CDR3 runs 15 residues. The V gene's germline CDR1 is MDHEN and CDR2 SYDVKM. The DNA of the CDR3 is TGTGCCAGCAGTTTTCAAGGACAGGGGGCATCCGAGCAGTACTTC. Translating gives CASSFQGQGASEQYF.

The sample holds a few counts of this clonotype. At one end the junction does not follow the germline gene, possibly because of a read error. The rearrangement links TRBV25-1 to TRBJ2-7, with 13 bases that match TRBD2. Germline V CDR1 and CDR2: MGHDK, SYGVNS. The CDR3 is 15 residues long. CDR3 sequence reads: CASSGGLAGSSEQYF. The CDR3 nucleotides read TGTGCCAGCAGTGGGGGACTAGCGGGATCCTCCGAGCAGTACTTC.

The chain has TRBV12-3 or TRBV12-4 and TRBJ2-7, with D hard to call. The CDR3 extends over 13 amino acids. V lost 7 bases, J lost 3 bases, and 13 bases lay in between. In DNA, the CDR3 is TGTGCCAGCACCCATGTGGGCGGCTACGAGCAGTACTTC. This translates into CASTHVGGYEQYF.

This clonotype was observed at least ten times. The CDR3 DNA reads TGCGCCAGCAGCTTCCTAGCGGGGGCCCAAGAGACCCAGTACTTC. It specifies CASSFLAGAQETQYF. The chain is built from TRBV5-1 and TRBJ2-5; 10 positions match TRBD2. V dropped 2 bases and J dropped 1; count of bases not matched to a gene: 2. The CDR3 has 15 amino acids. CDR1 is SGHRS, CDR2 YFSETQ, per germline. The full variable domain, its missing parts supplied by reference TRBV5-1 and TRBJ2-5, is KAGVTQTPRYLIKTRGQQVTLSCSPISGHRSVSWYQQTPGQGLQFLFEYFSETQRNKGNFPGRFSGRQFSNSRSEMNVSTLELGDSALYLCASSFLAGAQETQYFGPGTRLLVL.

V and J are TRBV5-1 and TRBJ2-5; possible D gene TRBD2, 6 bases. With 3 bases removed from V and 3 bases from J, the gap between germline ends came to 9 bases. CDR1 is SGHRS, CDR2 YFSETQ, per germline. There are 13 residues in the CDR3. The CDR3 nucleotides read TGCGCCAGCAGCTCGGGCGGGAAAGAGACCCAGTACTTC. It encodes CASSSGGKETQYF.

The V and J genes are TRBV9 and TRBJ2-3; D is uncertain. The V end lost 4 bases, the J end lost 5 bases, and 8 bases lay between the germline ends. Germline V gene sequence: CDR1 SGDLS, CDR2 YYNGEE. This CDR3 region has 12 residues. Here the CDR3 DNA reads TGTGCCAGCAGCAAGAGTGGAGATACGCAGTATTTT. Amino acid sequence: CASSKSGDTQYF.

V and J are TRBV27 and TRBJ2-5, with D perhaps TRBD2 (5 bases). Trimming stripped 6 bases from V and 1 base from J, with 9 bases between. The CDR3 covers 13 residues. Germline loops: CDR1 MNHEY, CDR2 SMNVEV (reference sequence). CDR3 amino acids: CASRGAAQETQYF. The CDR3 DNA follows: TGTGCCAGCAGGGGAGCGGCCCAAGAGACCCAGTACTTC.

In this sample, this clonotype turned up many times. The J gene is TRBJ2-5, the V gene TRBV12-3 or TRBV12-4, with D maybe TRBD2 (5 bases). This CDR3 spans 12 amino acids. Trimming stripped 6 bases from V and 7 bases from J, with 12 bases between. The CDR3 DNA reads TGTGCCAGCAGAAGGGAGAGCGGGACCCAGTACTTC. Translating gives CASRRESGTQYF.